This TCR beta chain is from a study of regulatory T cells in long-lasting Graves disease. Across the whole study: With positive TSH receptor antibodies and over 5 years of antithyroid drugs, Graves' disease was considered persistent. Overall study findings and caveats: There was favoring of TRBV28, TRBJ1-2 and TRBJ2-5 in persistent disease.

Time point reported: persistent/refractory GD, antithyroid drugs over 5 years with positive TRAb. PBMC-derived RNA was used for the TCR library. The TCR beta library used iRepertoire HTBI primers with Arm-PCR amplification of CDR3. TCRdb analysed the multiplex PCR reads with MiXCR anew, one entry per CDR3 protein. The table lists hundreds of thousands of distinct CDR3 sequences, under 25% of them singletons, with roughly an eighth in the top ten. CDR3 size: 14 residues. Germline lookup yields CDR1 SGHTA and CDR2 FQGNSA. Trimming took off 6 bases at V and 0 bases at J, with 12 bases between the two ends. In the case of this clonotype: The antigen is undetermined.

The sequence came from a female donor with Graves disease. The input for sequencing was peripheral blood mononuclear cells (PBMCs), taken when the disease was refractory, from a patient treated with antithyroid drugs. The chain links TRBV7-2 to TRBJ2-7; D ambiguous. This chain's CDR3 is CASRLKADSYEQYF. CDR3 DNA sequence: TGTGCCAGCAGGCTTAAGGCAGACTCCTACGAGCAGTACTTC.